The sequence of this TCR beta chain was determined in a study of blood T cell repertoires in COVID-19. As for the study in general: Donors in the United States, Italy and Spain gave samples during acute or convalescent COVID-19. The cDNA or gDNA used as material had been derived from T cells, B-cell-depleted T cells, or PBMCs.

Authors' processing steps: Amplification of reference gene primers was used by the study to estimate nucleated cell counts. Profiling relied on immunoSEQ multiplex PCR, and the TCRdb table lists in-frame clones only, not all of them. The V and J calls and clone size come from that table; D and trimming were worked out from the DNA. The table lists 130,000 to 150,000 clones, 88% of them singletons, with about 1.7% in the top ten. The sequence came from a woman aged 45-60 years with acute or convalescent COVID-19. What was sequenced was peripheral blood.

CDR3 sequence (DNA): TGTGCCAGTAGTCCGACGGGACAGGGAAGCTATGGCTACACCTTC. This codes for CASSPTGQGSYGYTF. This chain uses TRBV19 with TRBJ1-2; 9 bases match TRBD1. This CDR3 is 15 amino acids long. Germline values: CDR1 LNHDA, CDR2 SQIVND (reference sequence). After removal of 5 bases from V and 4 bases from J, the junction contained 8 bases not matched to a gene.